This T cell receptor beta chain was captured by sequencing in a study of T cells after yellow fever vaccination. This clonotype appeared a few times. V lost 2 bases and J lost 7, with 14 bases in between. Germline V lookup: CDR1 MGHDK, CDR2 SYGVNS. CDR3 length: 14 residues. Each CDR3 protein gets one entry after TCRdb re-called the 5' RACE reads with MiXCR. The sample records about 340,000 distinct CDR3 sequences, roughly 4% being singletons. The rearrangement links TRBV25-1 to TRBJ1-2; possibly TRBD1 for D (5 bases). The clonotype was recovered from a man between 18 and 35 years old who received the YFV17D yellow fever vaccine. The sequencing here drew on PBMCs, taken 5 days after the yellow fever booster vaccination. Written as DNA, the CDR3 is TGTGCCAGCAGTGAACCAGGGAAGAGGAGTGGCTACACCTTC. It codes for CASSEPGKRSGYTF.